Presented here are 28 T cell receptor beta chains from one specimen sequenced in a study of blood T cell repertoires in COVID-19. Repertoires were generated with immunoSEQ multiplex PCR, while TCRdb's copy carries only in-frame clones and drops some. The table lists about 320,000 clones, roughly 85% of them singletons, with approximately 1.9% in the top ten. Input material: PBMCs or T cells enriched from blood (not recorded which). These receptors originate from a woman aged 25-40 years who had been exposed to COVID-19.

The rearrangement uses TRBV5-1 and TRBJ1-6, with 8 bases matching TRBD1. The V segment lost 4 bases and the J segment 5 bases; nucleotides outside the gene matches: 5. Germline CDR1 SGHRS, CDR2 YFSETQ. This CDR3 has 15 residues. CDR3 DNA: TGCGCCAGCAGCCTCGGGACAGGTGATAATTCACCCCTCCACTTT. Its protein product is CASSLGTGDNSPLHF.

The chain has TRBV6-5 and TRBJ1-5; D may be TRBD1 (6 bases). The CDR3 is 14 amino acids. Trimming removed 4 bases at V and 6 bases at J, with 13 bases between. Germline V gives CDR1 MNHEY, CDR2 SVGAGI. In DNA, the CDR3 is TGTGCCAGCAGTTTTCAGACAGGTGGTCAGCCCCAGCATTTT. This sequence encodes CASSFQTGGQPQHF.

The genes are TRBV20-1 and TRBJ1-2; no firm D call. Trimming removed 4 bases at V and 8 bases at J, with 5 bases between. The germline gives CDR1 DFQATT, CDR2 SNEGSKA (reference sequence). This CDR3 contains 9 residues. The CDR3 sequence: CSANPGYTF. The CDR3 DNA sequence: TGCAGTGCTAATCCAGGCTACACCTTC.

The V call is TRBV2, the J call TRBJ1-2; a possible D gene is TRBD1 (5 bases). This CDR3 contains 15 residues. The V gene's germline CDR1 is SNHLY and CDR2 FYNNEI. Trimming shortened V by 6 bases and J by 7 bases, and 21 bases separated the two germline ends. This chain's CDR3 is CASRESGTGLGGYTF. For the CDR3, the DNA is TGTGCCAGCAGGGAATCCGGGACTGGCTTGGGTGGCTACACCTTC. Supplemented by reference TRBV2 and TRBJ1-2, the full variable domain reads EPEVTQTPSHQVTQMGQEVILRCVPISNHLYFYWYRQILGQKVEFLVSFYNNEISEKSEIFDDQFSVERPDGSNFTLKIRSTKLEDSAMYFCASRESGTGLGGYTFGSGTRLTVV.

The chain employs TRBV28 and TRBJ1-2, with D unclear. Trimming stripped 5 bases from V and 2 bases from J, with 9 bases between. The CDR3 consists of 13 residues. The germline V gene has CDR1 MDHEN and CDR2 SYDVKM. The CDR3 spells CASSPRVNYGYTF. In DNA form, the CDR3 reads TGTGCCAGCAGTCCACGGGTGAACTATGGCTACACCTTC.

V and J are TRBV7-6 and TRBJ2-3; a weak D match, TRBD1 (5 bases). CDR3 length equals 17 residues. Trimming took 1 base from V and 2 from J, leaving 16 bases between them. Germline lookup yields CDR1 SGHVS and CDR2 FNYEAQ. CDR3 in amino acids: CASSLVGAGRFTDTQYF. DNA for the CDR3: TGTGCCAGCAGCTTAGTAGGCGCAGGGCGTTTCACAGATACGCAGTATTTT.

The chain carries TRBV24-1 and TRBJ1-2; D remains ambiguous. CDR3 length: 17 amino acids. The V end was cut by 2 bases, the J end by 6 bases, with 21 bases between. Germline V gene sequence: CDR1 KGHDR, CDR2 SFDVKD. CDR3 sequence reads: CATSDSAVLWSRDGYTF. As DNA, the CDR3 is TGTGCCACCAGTGATTCAGCCGTTTTATGGTCTCGGGATGGCTACACCTTC.

This clone appeared once. V and J are TRBV2 and TRBJ2-7; the D is unclear. The V and J ends lost 5 bases and 1 base respectively, with 6 bases between them. Germline V gene sequence: CDR1 SNHLY, CDR2 FYNNEI. The CDR3 extends over 12 amino acids. Here the CDR3 reads CASSPQSYEQYF. CDR3 DNA sequence: TGTGCCAGCAGTCCCCAATCCTACGAGCAGTACTTC.

The chain is built from TRBV25-1 and TRBJ2-1; 10 bases are a match to TRBD1. V gave up 4 bases and J gave up 7 bases; unmatched junction bases: 7. This CDR3 region has 15 residues. Germline-derived CDR1 and CDR2 are MGHDK and SYGVNS. The CDR3 region is CASSGEGQGRNEQFF. The CDR3 region has the DNA TGTGCCAGCAGTGGCGAGGGACAGGGGAGGAATGAGCAGTTCTTC.

This clone was detected only once. This sequence joins TRBV2 and TRBJ1-2; TRBD1 matches at 10 bases. This CDR3 contains 13 residues. In germline, CDR1 is SNHLY, CDR2 FYNNEI. V lost 6 bases, J lost 6 bases, and 4 bases stayed unmatched. CDR3 protein: CASRGTGADGYTF. In DNA, the CDR3 is TGTGCCAGCAGGGGGACAGGGGCTGATGGCTACACCTTC.

Written as DNA, the CDR3 is TGTGCCAGCAGTGAATTGAAACACTCCTACAATGAGCAGTTCTTC. This translates into CASSELKHSYNEQFF. The rearrangement joins TRBV6-1 to TRBJ2-1; D is unresolved. From germline, CDR1 is MNHNS and CDR2 SASEGT. Trimming pared 2 bases from V and 0 bases from J, leaving 8 bases between. The CDR3 runs to 15 residues.

The chain is built from TRBV7-3 and TRBJ2-5, with D perhaps matching TRBD2 (6 bases). This CDR3 spans 16 amino acids. V was trimmed by 5 bases and J by 2 bases, leaving 18 bases between them. The germline V gene has CDR1 SGHTA and CDR2 FQGTGA. This CDR3 reads CASSPGGYNFQETQYF. The CDR3 bases are TGTGCCAGCAGCCCCGGGGGTTACAACTTTCAAGAGACCCAGTACTTC.

Points on this clone: This sequence may be a read error, since a much larger clone differs from it by one base. V gene TRBV4-2 combines with J gene TRBJ1-2; possible D gene TRBD1, 6 bases. The CDR3 totals 15 residues. Trimming stripped 0 bases from V and 5 bases from J, with 13 bases between. CDR1 and CDR2 from the germline V gene are LGHNA and YNFKEQ. The CDR3 sequence: CASSQDIDRSYGYTF. Here the CDR3 DNA reads TGTGCCAGCAGCCAAGATATCGACAGGAGTTATGGCTACACCTTC.

J is TRBJ2-7 and V is TRBV24-1; tentatively, D is TRBD2 (7 bases). The CDR3 consists of 13 residues. The ends were cut back, 6 bases at V and 4 bases at J, with 12 bases in the middle. Germline lookup yields CDR1 KGHDR and CDR2 SFDVKD. Here the CDR3 reads CATSKGGGYEQYF. The CDR3 nucleotides are TGTGCCACCAGTAAAGGGGGAGGGTACGAGCAGTACTTC.

The sample holds a few counts of this clone. CDR3 DNA: TGTGCCAGCAGTTACTCAGGGGCCTCCACTGAAGCTTTCTTT. This translates into CASSYSGASTEAFF. The chain joins TRBV6-2 or TRBV6-3 to TRBJ1-1, with D perhaps matching TRBD1 (5 bases). This CDR3 is built from 14 residues. V was shortened by 0 bases and J by 4 bases, with 9 bases between the two germline ends. CDR1 and CDR2 from the germline V gene are MNHEY and SVGEGT.

The CDR3 protein is CASRSLTGVYYGYTF. The CDR3 DNA reads TGTGCCAGCAGATCTCTTACAGGGGTTTACTATGGCTACACCTTC. The rearrangement uses TRBV27 and TRBJ1-2; 7 bases are shared with TRBD1. Trimming removed 6 bases from V and 3 bases from J; junction bases left unmatched: 10. There are 15 residues in the CDR3. The germline V gene encodes CDR1 MNHEY and CDR2 SMNVEV (reference sequence).

The CDR3 here is CASSQGGQSAYEQYF. The CDR3 nucleotides read TGTGCCAGCAGCCAGGGGGGACAGTCCGCCTACGAGCAGTACTTC. The chain carries TRBV4-2 and TRBJ2-7; the D gene is possibly TRBD1 (7 bases). CDR1 is LGHNA, CDR2 YNFKEQ, per germline. The V end was cut by 3 bases, the J end by 2 bases, with 14 bases between. The CDR3 has 15 residues.

V and J are TRBV9 and TRBJ1-2, with 9 nucleotides matching TRBD1. CDR1 and CDR2 (germline): SGDLS, YYNGEE. J was trimmed by 3 bases and V by 6 bases; bases with no gene match: 15. The CDR3 contains 17 residues. CDR3: CASTLGGTGTGYYGYTF. In DNA form, the CDR3 reads TGTGCCAGCACCCTGGGGGGGACCGGGACAGGGTACTATGGCTACACCTTC.

The rearrangement uses TRBV19 and TRBJ1-1; 11 bases fit TRBD1. There are 15 residues in the CDR3. The V and J ends lost 4 bases and 3 bases, in that order; junction bases with no gene match: 4. Germline loops: CDR1 LNHDA, CDR2 SQIVND (reference sequence). This CDR3 is CASSKGQGGDTEAFF. The DNA for the CDR3 is TGTGCCAGTAGTAAGGGACAGGGGGGAGACACTGAAGCTTTCTTT.

The V and J genes are TRBV6-5 and TRBJ1-5, with D tentatively TRBD1 (5 bases). This CDR3 has 15 amino acids. The germline gives CDR1 MNHEY, CDR2 SVGAGI. V dropped 8 bases and J dropped 1 base, with 15 bases sitting between them. In DNA form, the CDR3 reads TGTGCCAGCTCTTCTCGGGGGGTAAGCAATCAGCCCCAGCATTTT. Translation gives CASSSRGVSNQPQHF.

The V call is TRBV30, the J call TRBJ1-4; TRBD1 is a possible D gene (5 bases). Germline V gene data show CDR1 as GTSNPN and CDR2 as SVGIG (reference sequence). CDR3 length equals 14 residues. V shed 4 bases and J shed 8 bases, with 17 bases lying between them. The CDR3 DNA sequence: TGTGCCTGGACCCCGGGACTTGGTCCGGAAAAACTGTTTTTT. Encoded protein: CAWTPGLGPEKLFF.

This clone was seen a few times. CDR3 sequence reads: CASSQVTGDGNTIYF. DNA for the CDR3: TGTGCCAGCAGCCAAGTGACAGGGGACGGAAACACCATATATTTT. The rearrangement links TRBV3-1 (or the pseudogene TRBV3-2) to TRBJ1-3; 8 positions agree with TRBD1. V lost 1 base to trimming and J lost 4 bases; unmatched junction nucleotides: 3. Germline CDR1 reads LGHDT; CDR2 reads YNNKEL (reference sequence). This CDR3 region has 15 residues.

V is TRBV19 and J is TRBJ1-2, with 7 bases matching TRBD1. CDR3 length equals 15 residues. Germline assignment: CDR1 LNHDA and CDR2 SQIVND (reference sequence). After removal of 10 bases from V and 0 bases from J, the junction contained 11 bases not matched to a gene. The CDR3 DNA reads TGTGCCACACTAAAAGGGGGGACAGCTAACTATGGCTACACCTTC. Protein product: CATLKGGTANYGYTF. The full variable domain, in which reference TRBV19 and TRBJ1-2 provide the parts outside the CDR3, is DGGITQSPKYLFRKEGQNVTLSCEQNLNHDAMYWYRQDPGQGLRLIYYSQIVNDFQKGDIAEGYSVSREKKESFPLTVTSAQKNPTAFYLCATLKGGTANYGYTFGSGTRLTVV.

The rearrangement links TRBV10-3 to TRBJ1-2; D is perhaps TRBD1 (6 bases). V gave up 6 bases and J gave up 3 bases, with 17 bases separating them. CDR3 length: 15 residues. The germline gives CDR1 ENHRY, CDR2 SYGVKD. The CDR3 region is CAISPLGGADYGYTF. The CDR3 DNA follows: TGTGCCATCAGCCCCCTCGGGGGGGCAGACTATGGCTACACCTTC.

The chain links TRBV28 to TRBJ1-1; D perhaps matches TRBD1 (5 bases). Looked up from germline, CDR1 is MDHEN and CDR2 is SYDVKM. V was clipped by 6 bases and J by 1 base, with 12 bases between them. There are 14 residues in the CDR3. CDR3 residues: CASRTDRGNTEAFF. The CDR3 DNA is TGTGCCAGCAGAACCGACAGAGGGAACACTGAAGCTTTCTTT.

V gene TRBV28 combines with J gene TRBJ1-5; the D gene is possibly TRBD1 (5 bases). V lost 2 bases, J lost 1 base, and 12 bases lay in between. The CDR3 is made up of 16 amino acids. Per germline, CDR1 MDHEN and CDR2 SYDVKM. The CDR3 DNA is TGTGCCAGCAGTTTAGGTGGGGCATCGAGCAATCAGCCCCAGCATTTT. This translates into CASSLGGASSNQPQHF.

The chain carries TRBV5-1 and TRBJ1-1, with a weak D call TRBD1 (6 bases). In germline, CDR1 is SGHRS, CDR2 YFSETQ. The CDR3 is 16 amino acids. Trimming removed 3 bases at V and 1 base at J, with 16 bases between. The CDR3 loop reads CASSSYPTDRNTEAFF. CDR3 bases: TGCGCCAGCAGCTCCTATCCCACGGACAGGAACACTGAAGCTTTCTTT.

V usage is TRBV4-3 and J usage is TRBJ2-7, with a possible D match to TRBD2 (5 bases). V shed 3 bases and J shed 0 bases, with 9 bases lying between them. CDR1 is LGHNA and CDR2 is YSLEER in the germline V gene. The CDR3 has 14 residues. The chain's CDR3 is CASSHRGTSYEQYF. The DNA for the CDR3 is TGCGCCAGCAGCCACCGGGGTACCTCCTACGAGCAGTACTTC.